The 26 T cell receptor beta chains given below trace back to one sample, sequenced in a study of T cells after yellow fever vaccination (dated by TCRdb to between 2018 and 2020). Receptor amplification or capture employed 5' RACE. Data came from an Illumina HiSeq 2500. Starting from the raw public reads, TCRdb applied fastp trimming at Q25, assembled clones with MiXCR and retained in-frame beta chains. All rows with the same CDR3 protein become a single entry with the most common DNA and genes. In all, the sample holds fewer than 350,000 distinct CDR3 sequences, and 8.7% of those were seen once. In total, the top ten clones hold 18% of the sample. The treatment or condition label on this specimen signifies: live attenuated yellow fever vaccine strain. The specimen was PBMCs, collected on the day of the first yellow fever vaccination. The receptors were gathered from a man between 18 and 29 years old who received the YFV17D yellow fever vaccine.

About this clonotype itself: This clone may be a read error of a much larger clone one base away. The rearrangement uses TRBV2 and TRBJ1-6; D is perhaps TRBD1 (6 bases). The CDR3 consists of 17 residues. The germline CDR1 and CDR2 sequences are SNHLY and FYNNEI. CDR3 in amino acids: CTSSPRGRGSYNSPLHF. CDR3 nucleotides: TGTACCAGCAGTCCACGGGGGCGGGGCTCCTATAATTCACCCCTCCACTTT.

The chain carries TRBV6-2 or TRBV6-3 and TRBJ1-3; D is uncertain. Germline CDR1 and CDR2: MNHEY and SVGEGT. The V and J ends lost 3 bases and 3 bases respectively, with 9 bases between them. This CDR3 spans 14 amino acids. The CDR3 loop reads CASSYSGLGNTIYF. CDR3 nucleotide sequence: TGTGCCAGCAGTTATTCGGGCCTTGGAAACACCATATATTTT.

The gene calls are TRBV5-1 and TRBJ1-2; 7 bases match TRBD1. Germline values: CDR1 SGHRS, CDR2 YFSETQ. This CDR3 is built from 15 residues. The trim removed 3 bases at V and 5 bases at J, leaving 10 bases unmatched. DNA of the CDR3: TGCGCCAGCAGCTATACCTCGACAGGGCGGTATGGCTACACCTTC. As protein: CASSYTSTGRYGYTF.

This clonotype was observed a few times. The V gene is TRBV7-7, the J gene TRBJ2-5; D could derive from TRBD1 or TRBD2 (5 bases each). Trimming took off 1 base at V and 4 bases at J, with 16 bases between the two ends. Germline CDR1 reads SSHAT; CDR2 reads FNYEAQ (reference sequence). This CDR3 is 16 amino acids long. The CDR3 nucleotides are TGTGCCAGCAGCTTAGGAGGGACGCCAGCATCAGAGACCCAGTACTTC. Its translation: CASSLGGTPASETQYF.

This clonotype was observed many times. This chain connects TRBV5-6 to TRBJ2-5, with D hard to call. CDR1 and CDR2 from the germline V gene are SGHDT and YYEEEE. The CDR3 is 15 amino acids. V lost 1 base and J 4 bases, leaving 14 bases between the germline ends. The CDR3 loop reads CASSLFSLGGETQYF. CDR3 in DNA: TGTGCCAGCAGCTTGTTCTCGCTGGGTGGAGAGACCCAGTACTTC.

This clonotype showed up just a few times. The chain carries TRBV5-4 and TRBJ2-1; maybe TRBD1 (7 bases). The germline V and J ends were trimmed by 1 base and 7 bases, with 15 bases remaining between them. Germline V gene sequence: CDR1 SGHNT, CDR2 YYREEE (reference sequence). The CDR3 contains 15 residues. The CDR3 here is CASSLSQGGKNEQFF. CDR3 in DNA: TGTGCCAGCAGCTTGTCCCAGGGGGGAAAAAATGAGCAGTTCTTC.

This clonotype has just a few counts. The V gene is TRBV7-8, the J gene TRBJ2-5, with D tentatively TRBD1 or TRBD2 (5 bases each). The CDR3 is made up of 16 amino acids. Trimming shortened V by 2 bases and J by 1 base, and 14 bases separated the two germline ends. Per the germline V gene, CDR1 is SGHVS and CDR2 is FQNEAQ. This CDR3 is CASSLMRGYLQETQYF. The DNA of the CDR3 is TGTGCCAGCAGCTTAATGAGGGGCTACCTCCAAGAGACCCAGTACTTC.

This clonotype was counted between two and nine times. The chain links TRBV6-5 to TRBJ2-5, with D unresolved. V lost 2 bases and J 9 bases, leaving 13 bases between the germline ends. The CDR3 contains 13 residues. Germline-derived CDR1 and CDR2 are MNHEY and SVGAGI. The CDR3 region has the DNA TGTGCCAGCAGTTACGCACTGGGATCGGCCCAGTACTTC. Translation: CASSYALGSAQYF.

Many counts were recorded for this clonotype. This chain joins TRBV7-2 and TRBJ1-5, with no clear D. V was clipped by 1 base and J by 5 bases, with 6 bases between them. This CDR3 is built from 13 residues. Germline loops: CDR1 SGHTA, CDR2 FQGNSA. This CDR3 reads CASSLGMDQPQHF. CDR3 coding DNA: TGTGCCAGCAGCTTAGGGATGGATCAGCCCCAGCATTTT.

This clonotype was observed many times. The chain couples TRBV3-1 to TRBJ1-1; 9 bases are shared with TRBD1. This CDR3 is built from 13 residues. Germline trimming cut 4 bases from V and 9 bases from J; bases unmatched to any gene: 6. From germline, CDR1 is LGHDT and CDR2 YNNKEL (reference sequence). The CDR3 reads CASSPRDREKAFF. The DNA for the CDR3 is TGTGCCAGCAGCCCTCGGGACAGGGAAAAAGCTTTCTTT.

The chain couples TRBV10-1 to TRBJ2-7; 7 nucleotides match TRBD1. With 3 bases clipped from V and 3 bases from J, the junction kept 8 bases outside the gene matches. Germline CDR1 reads WNHNN; CDR2 reads SYGVQD (reference sequence). This CDR3 spans 15 amino acids. This chain's CDR3 is CASSDKGAVGYEQYF. The CDR3 DNA follows: TGCGCCAGCAGTGATAAGGGGGCAGTTGGCTACGAGCAGTACTTC.

The rearrangement uses TRBV9 and TRBJ1-2; D not certain. CDR1 and CDR2 (germline): SGDLS, YYNGEE. Trimming removed 1 base at V and 3 bases at J, with 10 bases between. The CDR3 totals 14 residues. The CDR3 sequence: CASSVRSLDYGYTF. The CDR3 DNA reads as TGTGCCAGCAGCGTACGGAGTTTAGACTATGGCTACACCTTC.

About this clonotype itself: A much larger clone sits a single nucleotide away, making a read error possible. The chain employs TRBV7-2 and TRBJ2-2, with D possibly matching TRBD2 (5 bases). The CDR3 loop spans 14 amino acids. CDR1 and CDR2 (germline): SGHTA, FQGNSA. V lost 8 bases, J lost 6 bases, and 16 bases lay in between. CDR3 loop: CASGEGVGAGELFF. The CDR3 bases are TGTGCCAGCGGCGAGGGCGTCGGAGCCGGGGAGCTGTTTTTT. Variable domain in full (rest from reference TRBV7-2 and TRBJ2-2): GAGVSQSPSNKVTEKGKDVELRCDPISGHTALYWYRQSLGQGLEFLIYFQGNSAPDKSGLPSDRFSAERTGGSVSTLTIQRTQQEDSAVYLCASGEGVGAGELFFGEGSRLTVL.

This clonotype was counted a few times. The rearrangement joins TRBV4-1 to TRBJ2-1; the match to TRBD2 covers 10 bases. CDR3 length equals 15 residues. Germline V gene data show CDR1 as MGHRA and CDR2 as YSYEKL. Losses at the gene ends were 1 base for V and 9 bases for J; bases not matched to a gene: 6. The CDR3 here is CASSQGLAGETEQFF. CDR3 nucleotide sequence: TGCGCCAGCAGCCAAGGCCTAGCGGGGGAAACTGAGCAGTTCTTC.

V and J are TRBV4-1 and TRBJ2-4; 7 bases match TRBD1. The ends lost 1 base at V and 0 bases at J; junction bases unmatched: 18. The CDR3 has 21 residues. Germline loops: CDR1 MGHRA, CDR2 YSYEKL. CDR3 coding DNA: TGCGCCAGCAGCCAAGTGAAGTTTCAGGGGGTCCCTTGGGGAGCCAAAAACATTCAGTACTTC. Amino acids: CASSQVKFQGVPWGAKNIQYF.

This chain connects TRBV20-1 to TRBJ2-7, with 8 bases lining up with TRBD1. Germline-derived CDR1 and CDR2 are DFQATT and SNEGSKA (reference sequence). The CDR3 runs 15 residues. Losses at the gene ends were 2 bases for V and 3 bases for J; bases not matched to a gene: 9. This CDR3 is CSARIPTGVDYEQYF. The CDR3 DNA follows: TGCAGTGCTAGAATCCCGACAGGGGTAGACTACGAGCAGTACTTC.

There are many counts of this clonotype. V is TRBV5-1 and J is TRBJ2-7; the match to TRBD1 covers 10 bases. The CDR3 is 14 amino acids. Germline lookup yields CDR1 SGHRS and CDR2 YFSETQ. Trimming removed 2 bases from V and 2 bases from J; junction bases left unmatched: 1. CDR3 region: CASSFGTGAYEQYV. The CDR3 coding sequence is TGCGCCAGCAGCTTCGGGACAGGGGCCTACGAGCAGTACGTC.

CDR3 sequence (DNA): TGCGCCAGCAGCCAAGTTTACGCCTCCTACAATGAGCAGTTCTTC. Encoded protein: CASSQVYASYNEQFF. The chain combines TRBV4-1 with TRBJ2-1; D not resolved. CDR1 and CDR2 (germline): MGHRA, YSYEKL. V was clipped by 1 base and J by 0 bases, with 7 bases between them. The CDR3 runs 15 residues.

The table lists this clonotype with many counts. The chain combines TRBV3-1 with TRBJ2-7; TRBD2 matches 12 bases. CDR3 length equals 15 residues. J gave up 4 bases and V 1 base, and 2 bases lay outside the gene matches. In germline, CDR1 is LGHDT, CDR2 YNNKEL (reference sequence). CDR3 sequence: CASSQGTSGAYEQYF. The CDR3 nucleotides are TGTGCCAGCAGCCAAGGGACTAGCGGGGCTTACGAGCAGTACTTC.

The V gene is TRBV6-1, the J gene TRBJ1-4; no clear D gene. The CDR3 loop spans 13 amino acids. Germline assignment: CDR1 MNHNS and CDR2 SASEGT. Between the trimmed V and J ends, which lost 9 bases and 4 bases, there was a span of 12 bases. This CDR3 reads CASRRAYNEKLFF. For the CDR3, the DNA is TGTGCCAGTCGGAGGGCTTATAATGAAAAACTGTTTTTT.

The chain couples TRBV2 to TRBJ2-1, with D perhaps matching TRBD1 (6 bases). Trimming removed 8 bases from V and 6 bases from J, with 17 bases in between. Germline V lookup: CDR1 SNHLY, CDR2 FYNNEI. This CDR3 region has 14 residues. The CDR3 nucleotides read TGTGCCAGCTGCCCGGACAGAACCCCCAATGAGCAGTTCTTC. Translated, it gives CASCPDRTPNEQFF. The whole variable domain, remainder taken from reference TRBV2 and TRBJ2-1, is EPEVTQTPSHQVTQMGQEVILRCVPISNHLYFYWYRQILGQKVEFLVSFYNNEISEKSEIFDDQFSVERPDGSNFTLKIRSTKLEDSAMYFCASCPDRTPNEQFFGPGTRLTVL.

This clonotype has at least ten counts. The CDR3 region is CASSLSGGYYNEQFF. CDR3 in DNA: TGTGCCAGCAGTTTATCGGGGGGATACTACAATGAGCAGTTCTTC. The chain combines TRBV12-3 or TRBV12-4 with TRBJ2-1; 7 bases align to TRBD2. V shed 2 bases and J 3 bases; nucleotides not matched to a gene: 4. The CDR3 spans 15 residues.

This clonotype was observed many times. CDR3: CASSLGTGYGYTF. The DNA for the CDR3 is TGTGCCAGCAGTTTAGGGACAGGGTACGGCTACACCTTC. The V and J genes are TRBV12-3 or TRBV12-4 and TRBJ1-2, with 8 bases identical to TRBD1. V lost 1 base to trimming and J lost 8 bases; unmatched junction nucleotides: 3. This CDR3 region has 13 residues.

A few counts support this clonotype. The chain links TRBV12-3 or TRBV12-4 to TRBJ2-1, with 8 bases matching TRBD2. The CDR3 runs to 16 residues. V was clipped by 6 bases and J by 6 bases; unmatched bases: 13. The CDR3 DNA sequence: TGTGCCAGCAGCACCCTTTACGGGGGGGGCCGCAATGAGCAGTTCTTC. This encodes CASSTLYGGGRNEQFF.

In its sample, this clonotype was seen many times. V usage is TRBV11-1 and J usage is TRBJ2-7, with 7 bases matching TRBD1. Germline V CDR1 and CDR2: SGHAT, FQDESV (reference sequence). This CDR3 region has 14 residues. Germline trimming cut 4 bases from V and 3 bases from J; bases unmatched to any gene: 6. CDR3 in DNA: TGTGCCAGCAGCTATTCGACAGGGTTCTACGAGCAGTACTTC. Its protein is CASSYSTGFYEQYF.

This clonotype has more than one count but fewer than ten. The chain is built from TRBV9 and TRBJ2-3; TRBD2 agrees at 7 bases. This CDR3 is built from 14 residues. With 3 bases clipped from V and 5 bases from J, the junction kept 6 bases outside the gene matches. From germline, CDR1 is SGDLS and CDR2 YYNGEE. DNA for the CDR3: TGTGCCAGCAGCGCTAGCGGTTTAGGAGATACGCAGTATTTT. This encodes CASSASGLGDTQYF.